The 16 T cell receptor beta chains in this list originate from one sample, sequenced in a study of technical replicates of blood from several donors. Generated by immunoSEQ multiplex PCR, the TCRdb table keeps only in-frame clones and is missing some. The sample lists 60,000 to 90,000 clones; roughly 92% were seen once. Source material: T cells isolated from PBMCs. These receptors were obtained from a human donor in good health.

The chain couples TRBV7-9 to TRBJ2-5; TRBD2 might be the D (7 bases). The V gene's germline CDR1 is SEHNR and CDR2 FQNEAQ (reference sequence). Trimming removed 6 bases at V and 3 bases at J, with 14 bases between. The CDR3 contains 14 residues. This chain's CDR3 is CASSPRGGKETQYF. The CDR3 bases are TGTGCCAGCAGTCCCAGGGGAGGGAAAGAGACCCAGTACTTC.

The CDR3 DNA reads TGTGCCAGCAGCTTAACAGGGGTGGGTCGAGAGACCCAGTACTTC. This gives the protein CASSLTGVGRETQYF. V is TRBV5-6 and J is TRBJ2-5; TRBD1 agrees at 7 bases. Germline assignment: CDR1 SGHDT and CDR2 YYEEEE. J gave up 4 bases and V 2 bases, and 8 bases lay outside the gene matches. CDR3 length: 15 amino acids.

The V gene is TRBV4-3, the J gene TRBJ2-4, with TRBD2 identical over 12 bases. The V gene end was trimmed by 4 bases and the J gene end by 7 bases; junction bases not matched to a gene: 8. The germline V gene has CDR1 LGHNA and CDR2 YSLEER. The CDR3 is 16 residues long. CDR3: CASSRLLAGGLNIQYF. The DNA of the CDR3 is TGCGCCAGCAGCCGATTACTAGCGGGAGGTTTGAACATTCAGTACTTC.

This CDR3 is CASSQDSGTSGRQGVGETQYF. The CDR3 coding sequence is TGCGCCAGCAGCCAAGATTCCGGGACTAGCGGGAGACAGGGTGTAGGAGAGACCCAGTACTTC. The V gene is TRBV4-1, the J gene TRBJ2-5; 14 bases align to TRBD2. The V gene's germline CDR1 is MGHRA and CDR2 YSYEKL. V was pared by 0 bases and J by 4 bases, with 16 bases of the junction left unmatched. The CDR3 runs 21 residues.

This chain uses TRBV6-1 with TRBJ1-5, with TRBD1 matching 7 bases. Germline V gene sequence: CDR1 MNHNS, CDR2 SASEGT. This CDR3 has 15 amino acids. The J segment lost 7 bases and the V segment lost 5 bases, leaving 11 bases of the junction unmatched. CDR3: CASSTIGTVGQPQHF. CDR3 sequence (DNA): TGTGCCAGCAGTACAATTGGGACAGTGGGCCAGCCCCAGCATTTT.

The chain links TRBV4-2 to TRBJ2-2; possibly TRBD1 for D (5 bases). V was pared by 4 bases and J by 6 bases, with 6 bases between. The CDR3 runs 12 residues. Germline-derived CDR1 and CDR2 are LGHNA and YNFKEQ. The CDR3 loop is CASSLQAGELFF. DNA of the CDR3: TGTGCCAGCAGCCTACAGGCCGGGGAGCTGTTTTTT.

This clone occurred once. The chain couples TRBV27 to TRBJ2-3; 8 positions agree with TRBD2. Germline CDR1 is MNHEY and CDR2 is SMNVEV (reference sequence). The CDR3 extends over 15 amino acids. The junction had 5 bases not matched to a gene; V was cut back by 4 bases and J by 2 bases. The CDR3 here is CASSSSGLLTDTQYF. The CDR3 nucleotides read TGTGCCAGCAGTTCTAGCGGGCTCCTCACAGATACGCAGTATTTT.

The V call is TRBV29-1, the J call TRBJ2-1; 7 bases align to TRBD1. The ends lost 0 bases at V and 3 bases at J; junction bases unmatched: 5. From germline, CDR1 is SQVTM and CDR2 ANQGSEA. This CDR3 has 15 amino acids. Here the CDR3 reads CSVEDGQVRYNEQFF. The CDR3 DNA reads TGCAGCGTTGAAGATGGACAGGTACGCTACAATGAGCAGTTCTTC.

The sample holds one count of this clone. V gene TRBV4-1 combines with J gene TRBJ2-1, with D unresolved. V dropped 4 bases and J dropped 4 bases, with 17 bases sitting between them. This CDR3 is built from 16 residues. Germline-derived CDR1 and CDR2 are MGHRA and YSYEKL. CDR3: CASSPPQVRAYNEQFF. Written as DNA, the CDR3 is TGCGCCAGCAGCCCACCCCAGGTCCGAGCATACAATGAGCAGTTCTTC.

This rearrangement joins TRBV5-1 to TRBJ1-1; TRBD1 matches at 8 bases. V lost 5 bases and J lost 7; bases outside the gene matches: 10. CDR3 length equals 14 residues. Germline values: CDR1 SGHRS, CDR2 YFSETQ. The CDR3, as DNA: TGCGCCAGCAGTCCGGGACAGGTTGCCATTGAAGCTTTCTTT. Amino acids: CASSPGQVAIEAFF.

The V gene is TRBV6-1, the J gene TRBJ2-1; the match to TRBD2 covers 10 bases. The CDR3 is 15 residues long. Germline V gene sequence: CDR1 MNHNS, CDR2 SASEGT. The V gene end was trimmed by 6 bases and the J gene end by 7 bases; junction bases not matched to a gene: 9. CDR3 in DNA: TGTGCCAGCAGGATCACTAGCGGGAATACTAATGAGCAGTTCTTC. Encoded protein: CASRITSGNTNEQFF.

The CDR3 loop reads CASSLVTQETQYF. The CDR3 DNA follows: TGCGCCAGCAGCTTAGTCACTCAAGAGACCCAGTACTTC. This rearrangement joins TRBV5-1 to TRBJ2-5; D gene uncertain. The CDR3 is 13 amino acids. Germline V lookup: CDR1 SGHRS, CDR2 YFSETQ. Trimming removed 2 bases from V and 2 bases from J, with 7 bases in between.

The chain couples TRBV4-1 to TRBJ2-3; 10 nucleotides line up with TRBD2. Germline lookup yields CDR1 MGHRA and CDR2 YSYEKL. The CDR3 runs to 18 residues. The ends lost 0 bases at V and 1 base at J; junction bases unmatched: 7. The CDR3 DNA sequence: TGCGCCAGCAGCCAAGAGGATAGAGGGACTAGCGGCACAGATACGCAGTATTTT. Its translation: CASSQEDRGTSGTDTQYF.

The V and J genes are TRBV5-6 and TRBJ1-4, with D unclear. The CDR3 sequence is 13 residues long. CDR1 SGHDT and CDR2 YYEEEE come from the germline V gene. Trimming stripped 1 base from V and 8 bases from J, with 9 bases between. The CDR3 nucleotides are TGTGCCAGCAGCTTGCACAGAACGGAAAAACTGTTTTTT. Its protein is CASSLHRTEKLFF.

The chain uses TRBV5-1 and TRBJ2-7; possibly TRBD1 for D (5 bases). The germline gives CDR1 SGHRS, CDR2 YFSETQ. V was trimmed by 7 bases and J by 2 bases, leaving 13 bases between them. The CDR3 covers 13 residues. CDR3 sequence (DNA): TGCGCCAGCTCCCCTCAGGGAACCTACGAGCAGTACTTC. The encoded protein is CASSPQGTYEQYF.

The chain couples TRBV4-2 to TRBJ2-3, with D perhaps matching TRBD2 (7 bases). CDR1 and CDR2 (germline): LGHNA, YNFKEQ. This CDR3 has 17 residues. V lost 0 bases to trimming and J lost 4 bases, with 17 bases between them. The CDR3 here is CASSQDYRGAVADTQYF. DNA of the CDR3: TGTGCCAGCAGCCAAGATTATCGGGGGGCAGTTGCAGATACGCAGTATTTT.